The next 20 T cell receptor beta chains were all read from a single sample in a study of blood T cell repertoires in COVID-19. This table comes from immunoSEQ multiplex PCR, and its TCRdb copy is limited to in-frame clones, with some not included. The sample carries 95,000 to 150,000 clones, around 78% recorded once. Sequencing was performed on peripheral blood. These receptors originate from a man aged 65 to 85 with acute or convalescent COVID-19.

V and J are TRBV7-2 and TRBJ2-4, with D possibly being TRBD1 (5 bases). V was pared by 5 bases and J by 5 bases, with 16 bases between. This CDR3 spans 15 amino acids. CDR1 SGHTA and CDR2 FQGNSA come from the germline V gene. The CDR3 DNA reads TGTGCCAGCAGCCTCGGTCCAGGGTGGGAAAACATTCAGTACTTC. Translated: CASSLGPGWENIQYF.

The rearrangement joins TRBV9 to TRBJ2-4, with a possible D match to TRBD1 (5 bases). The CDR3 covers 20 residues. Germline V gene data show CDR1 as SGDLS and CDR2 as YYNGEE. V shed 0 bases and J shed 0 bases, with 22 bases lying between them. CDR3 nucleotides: TGTGCCAGCAGCGTAGCTAGTGTGACAGTATCGGAAGTAGCCAAAAACATTCAGTACTTC. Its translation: CASSVASVTVSEVAKNIQYF.

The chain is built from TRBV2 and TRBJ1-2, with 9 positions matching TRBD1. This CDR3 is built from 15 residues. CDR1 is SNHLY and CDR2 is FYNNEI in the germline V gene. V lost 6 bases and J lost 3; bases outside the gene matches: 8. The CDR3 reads CASSAGTGQDYGYTF. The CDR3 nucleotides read TGTGCCAGCAGCGCCGGGACAGGGCAAGACTATGGCTACACCTTC. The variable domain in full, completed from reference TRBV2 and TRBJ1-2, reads EPEVTQTPSHQVTQMGQEVILRCVPISNHLYFYWYRQILGQKVEFLVSFYNNEISEKSEIFDDQFSVERPDGSNFTLKIRSTKLEDSAMYFCASSAGTGQDYGYTFGSGTRLTVV.

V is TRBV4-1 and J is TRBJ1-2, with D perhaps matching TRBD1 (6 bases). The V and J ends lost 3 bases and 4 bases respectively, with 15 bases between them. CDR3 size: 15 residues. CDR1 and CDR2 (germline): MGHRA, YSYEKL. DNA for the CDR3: TGCGCCAGCAGCCACCCTCCGGGGGGCACCTATGGCTACACCTTC. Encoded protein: CASSHPPGGTYGYTF.

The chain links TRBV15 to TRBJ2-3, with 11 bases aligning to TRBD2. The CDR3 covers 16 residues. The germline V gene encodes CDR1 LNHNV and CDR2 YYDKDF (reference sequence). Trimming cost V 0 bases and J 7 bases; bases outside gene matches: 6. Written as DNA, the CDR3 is TGTGCCACCAGCAGAGAGATTAGCGGGGGGGAACATACGCAGTATTTT. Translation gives CATSREISGGEHTQYF. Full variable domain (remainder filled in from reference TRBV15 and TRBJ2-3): DAMVIQNPRYQVTQFGKPVTLSCSQTLNHNVMYWYQQKSSQAPKLLFHYYDKDFNNEADTPDNFQSRRPNTSFCFLDIRSPGLGDTAMYLCATSREISGGEHTQYFGPGTRLTVL.

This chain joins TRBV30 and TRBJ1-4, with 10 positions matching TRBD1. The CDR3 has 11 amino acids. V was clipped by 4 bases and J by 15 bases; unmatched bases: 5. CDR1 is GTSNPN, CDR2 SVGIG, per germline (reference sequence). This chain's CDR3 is CAWNPGQGMFF. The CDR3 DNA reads TGTGCCTGGAACCCGGGACAGGGGATGTTTTTT.

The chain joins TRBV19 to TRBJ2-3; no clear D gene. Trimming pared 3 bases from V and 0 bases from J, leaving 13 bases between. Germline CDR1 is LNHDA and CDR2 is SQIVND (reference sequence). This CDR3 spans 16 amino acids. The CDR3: CASSMMRKRSTDTQYF. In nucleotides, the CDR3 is TGTGCCAGTAGTATGATGCGGAAACGAAGCACAGATACGCAGTATTTT.

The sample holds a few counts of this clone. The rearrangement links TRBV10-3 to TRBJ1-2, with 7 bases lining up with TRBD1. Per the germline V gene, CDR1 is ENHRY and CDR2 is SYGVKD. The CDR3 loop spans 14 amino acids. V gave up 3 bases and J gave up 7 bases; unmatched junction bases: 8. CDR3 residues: CAISDLDRVGGYTF. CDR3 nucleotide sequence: TGTGCCATCAGTGACCTAGACAGGGTGGGTGGCTACACCTTC.

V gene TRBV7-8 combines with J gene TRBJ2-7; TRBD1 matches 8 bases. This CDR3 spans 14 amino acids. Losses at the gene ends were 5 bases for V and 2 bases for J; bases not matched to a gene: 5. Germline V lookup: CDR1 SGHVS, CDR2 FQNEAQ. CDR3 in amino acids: CASSQQGGAYEQYF. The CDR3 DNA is TGTGCCAGCAGCCAACAGGGGGGAGCCTACGAGCAGTACTTC.

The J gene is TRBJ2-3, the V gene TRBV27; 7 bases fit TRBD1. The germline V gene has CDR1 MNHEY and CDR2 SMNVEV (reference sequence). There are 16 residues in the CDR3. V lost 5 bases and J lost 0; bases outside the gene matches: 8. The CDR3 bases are TGTGCCAGCAGTCCAGACAGGGCCCGTAGCACAGATACGCAGTATTTT. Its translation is CASSPDRARSTDTQYF.

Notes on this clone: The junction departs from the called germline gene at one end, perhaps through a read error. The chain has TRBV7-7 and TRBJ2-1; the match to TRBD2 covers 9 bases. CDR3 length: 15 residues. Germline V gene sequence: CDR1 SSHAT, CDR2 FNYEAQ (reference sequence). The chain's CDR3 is CASSLVSGSGGRQFF. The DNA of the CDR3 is TGTGCTAGCAGCTTAGTTAGCGGTAGCGGGGGTCGGCAGTTCTTC.

CDR3 region: CASSQYRLEGISYNSPLHF. The CDR3, as DNA: TGTGCCAGCAGCCAGTACCGACTTGAGGGAATTTCCTATAATTCACCCCTCCACTTT. The chain has TRBV3-1 (or the pseudogene TRBV3-2) and TRBJ1-6; D is ambiguous. Germline V lookup: CDR1 LGHDT, CDR2 YNNKEL (reference sequence). V was shortened by 3 bases and J by 1 base, with 19 bases between the two germline ends. This CDR3 comprises 19 residues.

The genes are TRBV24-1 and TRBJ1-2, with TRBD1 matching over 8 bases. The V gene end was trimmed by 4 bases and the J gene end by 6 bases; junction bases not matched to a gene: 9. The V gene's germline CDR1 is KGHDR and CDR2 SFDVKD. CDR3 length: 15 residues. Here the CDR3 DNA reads TGTGCCACCAGTGAGGCAGGGGGCGCCTTCGATGGCTACACCTTC. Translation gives CATSEAGGAFDGYTF.

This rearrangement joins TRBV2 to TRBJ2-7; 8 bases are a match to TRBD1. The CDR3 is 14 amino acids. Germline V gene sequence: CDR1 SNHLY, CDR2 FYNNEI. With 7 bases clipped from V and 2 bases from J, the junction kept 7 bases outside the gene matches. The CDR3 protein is CASTVDRGPYEQYF. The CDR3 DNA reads TGTGCCAGCACCGTCGACAGGGGCCCCTACGAGCAGTACTTC.

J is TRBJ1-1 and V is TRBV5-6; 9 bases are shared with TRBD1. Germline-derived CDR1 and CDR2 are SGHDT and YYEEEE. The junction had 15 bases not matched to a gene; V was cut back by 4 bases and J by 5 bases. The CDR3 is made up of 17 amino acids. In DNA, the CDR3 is TGTGCCAGCAGCAATTACTTGGGACAGGGAGAAAGGACTGAAGCTTTCTTT. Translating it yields CASSNYLGQGERTEAFF.

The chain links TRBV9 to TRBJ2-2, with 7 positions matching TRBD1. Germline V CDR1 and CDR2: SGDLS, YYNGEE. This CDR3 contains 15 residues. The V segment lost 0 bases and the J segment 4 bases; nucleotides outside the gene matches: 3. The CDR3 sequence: CASSVEGAGTGELFF. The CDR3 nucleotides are TGTGCCAGCAGCGTAGAGGGGGCCGGCACCGGGGAGCTGTTTTTT. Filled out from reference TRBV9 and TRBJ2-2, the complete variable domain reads DSGVTQTPKHLITATGQRVTLRCSPRSGDLSVYWYQQSLDQGLQFLIQYYNGEERAKGNILERFSAQQFPDLHSELNLSSLELGDSALYFCASSVEGAGTGELFFGEGSRLTVL.

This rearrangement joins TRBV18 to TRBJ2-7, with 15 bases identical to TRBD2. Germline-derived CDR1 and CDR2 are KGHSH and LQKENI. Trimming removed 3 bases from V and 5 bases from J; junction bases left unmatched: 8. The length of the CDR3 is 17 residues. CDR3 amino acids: CASSPGLAGGPDHEQYF. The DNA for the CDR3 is TGTGCCAGCTCACCTGGACTAGCGGGGGGGCCCGACCACGAGCAGTACTTC.

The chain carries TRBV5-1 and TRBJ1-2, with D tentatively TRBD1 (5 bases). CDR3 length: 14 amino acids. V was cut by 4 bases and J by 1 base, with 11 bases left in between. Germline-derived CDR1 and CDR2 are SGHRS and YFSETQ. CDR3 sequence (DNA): TGCGCCAGCAGCAGCGACAGAATTAACTATGGCTACACCTTC. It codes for CASSSDRINYGYTF.

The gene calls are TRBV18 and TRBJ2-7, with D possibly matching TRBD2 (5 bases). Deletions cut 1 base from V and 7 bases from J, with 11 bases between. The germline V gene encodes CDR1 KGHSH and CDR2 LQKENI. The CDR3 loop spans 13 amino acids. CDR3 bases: TGTGCCAGCTCACCACGGACGGGGAAGGAGCAGTACTTC. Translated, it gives CASSPRTGKEQYF.

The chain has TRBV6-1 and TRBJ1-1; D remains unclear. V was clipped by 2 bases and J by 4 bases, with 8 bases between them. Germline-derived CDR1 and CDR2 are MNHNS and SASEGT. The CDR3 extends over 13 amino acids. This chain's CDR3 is CASSEPGITEAFF. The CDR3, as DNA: TGTGCCAGCAGTGAACCGGGAATCACTGAAGCTTTCTTT.